This section outlines one TCR beta chain sequence together with its context. These data originate in a study of shared clonotypes between healthy human individuals. Generated by immunoSEQ multiplex PCR, the TCRdb table keeps only in-frame clones and is missing some. Of about 2.1 million clones in the sample, about 93% were seen once. The germline CDR1 and CDR2 sequences are MGHRA and YSYEKL. There are 14 residues in the CDR3. The V and J ends lost 0 bases and 5 bases respectively, with 8 bases between them. The naive CD8 subset, CD45RO-negative cells positively selected for CCR7, excluded terminally differentiated effector memory CD45RA+ cells.

The chain joins TRBV4-1 to TRBJ2-1, with no clear D. This TCR came from a man aged 18 to 35 in good health. Some clones in this sample may be carry-over from other donors' samples. The sample taken for sequencing was naive CD8+ T cells from PBMCs. CDR3 nucleotide sequence: TGCGCCAGCAGCCAAGATTACACTAACAATGAGCAGTTCTTC. Translating it yields CASSQDYTNNEQFF.